The 21 T cell receptor beta chains listed next were all sequenced from one sample in a study of T-cell reconstitution after alpha-beta-depleted transplantation in children listed by TCRdb under 2016. The sample's treatment or condition label, in plain terms: allogeneic hematopoietic cell transplantation with graft depleted of TCRalphabeta T cells and CD19 B cells. The library was obtained by PCR. TCRdb names Illumina HiSeq 2500 as the instrument used. Molecular barcoding was employed in the preparation of TCR libraries, with unique molecular identifiers being used to normalize TCRbeta repertoire quantification. TCRdb trimmed the raw reads at Q25, called clones with MiXCR and kept productive beta chains. Duplicate CDR3 protein sequences are folded into a single record with the most common DNA and genes. Within this sample are under 300,000 distinct CDR3 sequences, with around 10% of them counted one time only. The ten largest account for around a quarter of the sample.

The sequences come from peripheral blood, collected 180 days after TCRalphabeta/CD19-depleted stem cell transplant. These receptors all come from a male patient aged 2-10 years who had a stem cell transplant for chronic granulomatous disease, so the T cells may come from the graft donor.

V gene TRBV18 combines with J gene TRBJ2-2, with 12 positions matching TRBD1. This CDR3 has 17 amino acids. Germline V lookup: CDR1 KGHSH, CDR2 LQKENI. V was clipped by 0 bases and J by 3 bases; unmatched bases: 2. The CDR3 sequence is CASSPPGQGADTGELFF. The DNA of the CDR3 is TGTGCCAGCTCACCACCGGGACAGGGGGCGGACACCGGGGAGCTGTTTTTT. Supplemented by reference TRBV18 and TRBJ2-2, the full variable domain reads NAGVMQNPRHLVRRRGQEARLRCSPMKGHSHVYWYRQLPEEGLKFMVYLQKENIIDESGMPKERFSAEFPKEGPSILRIQQVVRGDSAAYFCASSPPGQGADTGELFFGEGSRLTVL.

This clonotype was counted ten times or more. The chain is built from TRBV20-1 and TRBJ2-1; 7 bases line up with TRBD2. This CDR3 has 15 amino acids. Germline loops: CDR1 DFQATT, CDR2 SNEGSKA (reference sequence). V lost 0 bases to trimming and J lost 5 bases; unmatched junction nucleotides: 7. The CDR3 DNA follows: TGCAGTGCTAGAGATCTCAGACTAGCAAACAATGAGCAGTTCTTC. Translation: CSARDLRLANNEQFF.

This clonotype was found many times. J is TRBJ2-2 and V is TRBV20-1, with D possibly TRBD1 on 5 matching bases. This CDR3 comprises 13 residues. V was pared by 4 bases and J by 0 bases, with 6 bases between. CDR1 is DFQATT, CDR2 SNEGSKA, per germline (reference sequence). CDR3 amino acids: CSATQANTGELFF. Here the CDR3 DNA reads TGCAGTGCTACACAGGCGAACACCGGGGAGCTGTTTTTT.

The chain uses TRBV28 and TRBJ2-3, with TRBD1 as a possible D gene (5 bases). The CDR3 contains 15 residues. Trimming shortened V by 3 bases and J by 6 bases, and 16 bases separated the two germline ends. The germline gives CDR1 MDHEN, CDR2 SYDVKM. The CDR3 sequence is CASSFQGKKADTQYF. The CDR3 nucleotides read TGTGCCAGCAGTTTTCAGGGTAAAAAAGCGGATACGCAGTATTTT.

In its sample, this clonotype was seen many times. This chain connects TRBV10-3 to TRBJ2-3; 8 bases are a match to TRBD1. J lost 0 bases, V lost 2 bases, and 4 bases had no gene match. The CDR3 sequence is 16 residues long. The V gene's germline CDR1 is ENHRY and CDR2 SYGVKD. The CDR3, as DNA: TGTGCCATCAGTGAGACCCGGGACAGGAGCACAGATACGCAGTATTTT. It encodes CAISETRDRSTDTQYF.

This clonotype was found many times. V is TRBV6-2 or TRBV6-3 and J is TRBJ2-2; 10 bases line up with TRBD1. The CDR3 covers 14 residues. After removal of 7 bases from V and 4 bases from J, the junction contained 3 bases not matched to a gene. Germline-derived CDR1 and CDR2 are MNHEY and SVGEGT. CDR3 sequence reads: CASKGTGVTGELFF. Here the CDR3 DNA reads TGTGCCAGCAAGGGGACAGGGGTCACCGGGGAGCTGTTTTTT.

This clonotype has at least ten counts. This chain connects TRBV7-9 to TRBJ2-2; 9 bases are shared with TRBD1. Germline-derived CDR1 and CDR2 are SEHNR and FQNEAQ (reference sequence). The J segment lost 5 bases and the V segment lost 4 bases, leaving 8 bases of the junction unmatched. This CDR3 has 16 residues. CDR3 region: CASSYGGQGWTGELFF. In DNA form, the CDR3 reads TGTGCCAGCAGCTACGGGGGACAGGGCTGGACCGGGGAGCTGTTTTTT.

The V call is TRBV4-2, the J call TRBJ2-1, with TRBD2 matching over 11 bases. Germline CDR1 LGHNA, CDR2 YNFKEQ. The CDR3 runs 17 residues. After removal of 1 base from V and 5 bases from J, the junction contained 7 bases not matched to a gene. CDR3 residues: CASSQGVSGGEDNEQFF. CDR3 nucleotides: TGTGCCAGCAGCCAAGGGGTTAGCGGGGGGGAAGACAATGAGCAGTTCTTC.

Many counts were recorded for this clonotype. V usage is TRBV20-1 and J usage is TRBJ2-7; D assignment may be TRBD1 or TRBD2 (5 bases each). The CDR3 sequence is 12 residues long. CDR1 and CDR2 (germline): DFQATT, SNEGSKA (reference sequence). Trimming took off 4 bases at V and 3 bases at J, with 10 bases between the two ends. The CDR3 spells CSAMVGVYEQYF. The CDR3 bases are TGCAGTGCTATGGTGGGGGTCTACGAGCAGTACTTC.

The J gene is TRBJ2-3, the V gene TRBV2, with 8 bases that match TRBD2. The germline gives CDR1 SNHLY, CDR2 FYNNEI. This CDR3 spans 17 amino acids. V lost 7 bases and J lost 6; bases outside the gene matches: 18. CDR3 region: CASNRELAGRAGDTQYF. CDR3 nucleotides: TGTGCCAGCAACCGGGAGCTAGCGGGCCGGGCAGGGGATACGCAGTATTTT.

The chain links TRBV7-3 to TRBJ2-2, with D perhaps TRBD1 (6 bases). The CDR3 length is 15 residues. Trimming removed 5 bases from V and 2 bases from J, with 12 bases in between. Per the germline V gene, CDR1 is SGHTA and CDR2 is FQGTGA. The chain's CDR3 is CASSQGHLNTGELFF. The CDR3 bases are TGTGCCAGCAGCCAGGGACACCTTAACACCGGGGAGCTGTTTTTT.

This clonotype was observed a few times. The chain joins TRBV11-1 to TRBJ2-7; D is unclear. Germline loops: CDR1 SGHAT, CDR2 FQDESV (reference sequence). V lost 1 base, J lost 2 bases, and 9 bases lay in between. This CDR3 comprises 14 residues. The DNA for the CDR3 is TGTGCCAGCAGCTTAGATGGGAACCCCTACGAGCAGTACTTC. Protein product: CASSLDGNPYEQYF.

This clonotype appeared many times. CDR3: CSARDDRAYEQYF. CDR3 nucleotides: TGCAGTGCTAGAGATGACAGGGCCTACGAGCAGTACTTC. The gene calls are TRBV20-1 and TRBJ2-7, with TRBD1 matching 7 bases. The germline gives CDR1 DFQATT, CDR2 SNEGSKA (reference sequence). With V trimmed by 0 bases and J by 2 bases, 1 base remained unmatched. The CDR3 has 13 residues.

Ten or more counts support this clonotype. The genes are TRBV7-3 and TRBJ2-7; TRBD2 might be the D (6 bases). Trimming pared 2 bases from V and 0 bases from J, leaving 11 bases between. CDR1 and CDR2 from the germline V gene are SGHTA and FQGTGA. The CDR3 has 15 amino acids. The CDR3 DNA reads as TGTGCCAGCAGCTTATACCCTAGCGCCTCCTACGAGCAGTACTTC. Translating gives CASSLYPSASYEQYF.

Notes on this clonotype: A much larger clone lies a single base off, so this may be a read error. Here the CDR3 reads CASSPQLSGEQYF. CDR3 DNA sequence: TGTGCCAGCAGCCCACAGCTTAGTGGCGAGCAGTACTTC. The V gene is TRBV7-3, the J gene TRBJ2-7, with D uncertain. Looked up from germline, CDR1 is SGHTA and CDR2 is FQGTGA. V lost 5 bases to trimming and J lost 6 bases, with 14 bases between them. The CDR3 sequence is 13 residues long. Complete variable domain (other parts from reference TRBV7-3 and TRBJ2-7): GAGVSQTPSNKVTEKGKYVELRCDPISGHTALYWYRQSLGQGPEFLIYFQGTGAADDSGLPNDRFFAVRPEGSVSTLKIQRTERGDSAVYLCASSPQLSGEQYFGPGTRLTVT.

V and J are TRBV3-1 and TRBJ2-1, with 11 bases fitting TRBD2. The length of the CDR3 is 16 residues. Germline V CDR1 and CDR2: LGHDT, YNNKEL (reference sequence). V shed 4 bases and J 8 bases; nucleotides not matched to a gene: 10. The CDR3 is CASSLRLAGSGDEQFF. The CDR3 DNA follows: TGTGCCAGCAGCCTGAGACTAGCGGGGTCGGGGGATGAGCAGTTCTTC.

With regard to this clonotype: The junction departs from the called germline gene at one end, perhaps through a read error. The chain is built from TRBV5-5 and TRBJ2-3, with 12 bases that match TRBD2. The CDR3 loop spans 17 amino acids. The germline V gene has CDR1 SGHKS and CDR2 YYEKEE (reference sequence). The CDR3 here is CATSGHLAGGLTDTQYF. Written as DNA, the CDR3 is TGTGCCACCAGCGGTCACCTAGCGGGAGGGTTAACAGATACGCAGTATTTT.

This clonotype has a count of ten or more. This sequence joins TRBV4-1 and TRBJ1-2; D gene ambiguous. V dropped 0 bases and J dropped 2 bases, with 4 bases sitting between them. CDR1 is MGHRA, CDR2 YSYEKL, per germline. This CDR3 contains 13 residues. CDR3 coding DNA: TGCGCCAGCAGCCAAGAAGGGAACTATGGCTACACCTTC. Amino acids: CASSQEGNYGYTF.

This clonotype was seen only a few times. The V and J genes are TRBV12-3 or TRBV12-4 and TRBJ1-3; D not certain. The CDR3 sequence is 15 residues long. V gave up 6 bases and J gave up 0 bases, with 12 bases separating them. The CDR3, as DNA: TGTGCCAGCAGGAATGTTTTGATCTCTGGAAACACCATATATTTT. Translated: CASRNVLISGNTIYF.

This clonotype was detected many times. Germline is not matched at one junction end, which may reflect a read error. The chain carries TRBV7-9 and TRBJ1-2; possible D gene TRBD1, 6 bases. This CDR3 is 12 amino acids long. Germline V gene data show CDR1 as SEHNR and CDR2 as FQNEAQ (reference sequence). CDR3 residues: CASSQQYKDSHF. CDR3 nucleotides: TGTGCCAGCAGCCAACAATACAAGGACAGCCACTTC.

This clonotype came up many times. The chain couples TRBV11-2 to TRBJ2-4; D unclear. This CDR3 region has 17 residues. The V end lost 1 base, the J end lost 0 bases, and 13 bases lay between the germline ends. Germline CDR1 is SGHAT and CDR2 is FQNNGV. Written as DNA, the CDR3 is TGTGCCAGCAGCTTAGGGGGTACAGTCCGAGCCAAAAACATTCAGTACTTC. Encoded protein: CASSLGGTVRAKNIQYF. Using reference TRBV11-2 and TRBJ2-4 for the parts outside the CDR3, the full variable domain is EAGVAQSPRYKIIEKRQSVAFWCNPISGHATLYWYQQILGQGPKLLIQFQNNGVVDDSQLPKDRFSAERLKGVDSTLKIQPAKLEDSAVYLCASSLGGTVRAKNIQYFGAGTRLSVL.